A single sample is the source of the 8 T cell receptor beta chains below, sequenced in a study of blood T cell repertoires in COVID-19. Using immunoSEQ multiplex PCR, the repertoire was profiled, and TCRdb retains in-frame clones only, with some absent. Of roughly 260,000 clones in the sample, approximately 90% were seen once. The sequencing input was PBMCs or T cells enriched from blood (not recorded which). All receptors derive from a human donor in a cohort exposed to, infected with or recovered from COVID-19 (not recorded which). The donor label of this sample is uncertain.

The CDR3 here is CASSFTPLERQPQHF. The CDR3 DNA is TGTGCCAGCAGCTTCACCCCCCTGGAGCGGCAGCCCCAGCATTTT. The chain uses TRBV5-8 and TRBJ1-5; D not resolved. The V gene lost 2 bases and the J gene lost 7 bases, with 16 bases spanning the gap. This CDR3 contains 15 residues. Germline V lookup: CDR1 SGHTS, CDR2 YDEGEE.

V and J are TRBV30 and TRBJ1-5; maybe TRBD1 (5 bases). The V and J ends lost 3 bases and 6 bases respectively, with 15 bases between them. This CDR3 is 14 amino acids long. Germline V gene sequence: CDR1 GTSNPN, CDR2 SVGIG (reference sequence). The CDR3 region has the DNA TGTGCCTGGAGACTGGGGGGAGGAAGTCAGCCCCAGCATTTT. It yields the protein CAWRLGGGSQPQHF.

In its sample, this clone was seen once. The V and J genes are TRBV5-1 and TRBJ2-1, with 8 bases aligning to TRBD2. Germline CDR1 and CDR2: SGHRS and YFSETQ. Germline trimming cut 3 bases from V and 0 bases from J; bases unmatched to any gene: 8. The CDR3 consists of 17 residues. Here the CDR3 reads CASSSVGGVRSYNEQFF. In DNA, the CDR3 is TGCGCCAGCAGCTCAGTCGGGGGGGTCCGCTCCTACAATGAGCAGTTCTTC.

The chain combines TRBV2 with TRBJ1-2; possible D gene TRBD1, 5 bases. CDR1 and CDR2 (germline): SNHLY, FYNNEI. This CDR3 has 13 residues. The germline V and J ends were trimmed by 1 base and 8 bases, with 11 bases remaining between them. This chain's CDR3 is CASSEGAGQGYTF. CDR3 coding DNA: TGTGCCAGCAGTGAAGGGGCAGGGCAAGGCTACACCTTC.

This chain connects TRBV4-3 to TRBJ2-3; D may be TRBD1 (7 bases). This CDR3 comprises 17 residues. CDR1 LGHNA and CDR2 YSLEER come from the germline V gene. V shed 1 base and J shed 0 bases, with 14 bases lying between them. This CDR3 reads CASSQGAGGLSTDTQYF. CDR3 sequence (DNA): TGCGCCAGCAGCCAAGGAGCAGGGGGACTTAGCACAGATACGCAGTATTTT.

The rearrangement uses TRBV19 and TRBJ1-1, with unresolved D. Germline CDR1 is LNHDA and CDR2 is SQIVND (reference sequence). The CDR3 length is 12 residues. In nucleotides, the CDR3 is TGTGTTACAAACGCGGGGAACACTGAAGCTTTCTTT. Protein sequence: CVTNAGNTEAFF.

The genes are TRBV4-1 and TRBJ2-1, with D possibly TRBD2 on 5 matching bases. Germline assignment: CDR1 MGHRA and CDR2 YSYEKL. CDR3 length equals 16 residues. Trimming shortened V by 1 base and J by 6 bases, and 16 bases separated the two germline ends. The CDR3 nucleotides are TGCGCCAGCAGCCAAGGGGGAGCGAGGAGCGGCAATGAGCAGTTCTTC. It encodes CASSQGGARSGNEQFF.

The CDR3 DNA is TGTGCCTGGAGTGTACGGCGGTCGGGGGATGGCTACACCTTC. Its translation: CAWSVRRSGDGYTF. This chain links TRBV30 with TRBJ1-2; the D gene is possibly TRBD1 (5 bases). The V end was cut by 0 bases, the J end by 6 bases, with 14 bases between. CDR1 GTSNPN and CDR2 SVGIG come from the germline V gene (reference sequence). The CDR3 contains 14 residues.